The 8 T cell receptor beta chains presented below share a single source sample, sequenced in a study of blood T cell repertoires in COVID-19. Sequencing used immunoSEQ multiplex PCR; TCRdb keeps in-frame clones, though not all of them. The table lists 80,000 to 100,000 clones, around nine tenths of them singletons. What was sequenced was peripheral blood. Source of these receptors: a man aged 50 to 60 with acute or convalescent COVID-19.

The rearrangement uses TRBV6-4 and TRBJ2-1; D is undetermined. There are 16 residues in the CDR3. V lost 4 bases and J 4 bases, leaving 17 bases between the germline ends. Germline CDR1 is MRHNA and CDR2 is SNTAGT. For the CDR3, the DNA is TGTGCCAGCAGTGGTCCCAGACTCGTTCTATACAATGAGCAGTTCTTC. Residues: CASSGPRLVLYNEQFF.

The chain uses TRBV20-1 and TRBJ2-7; perhaps TRBD2 as D (6 bases). V lost 3 bases, J lost 3 bases, and 6 bases lay in between. The CDR3 spans 11 residues. The germline gives CDR1 DFQATT, CDR2 SNEGSKA (reference sequence). CDR3 DNA sequence: TGCAGTGCTAGCGGGGGCTACGAGCAGTACTTC. It translates to CSASGGYEQYF.

The chain links TRBV18 to TRBJ2-7, with TRBD2 matching over 7 bases. The CDR3 is made up of 18 amino acids. J gave up 7 bases and V 0 bases, and 18 bases lay outside the gene matches. Germline lookup yields CDR1 KGHSH and CDR2 LQKENI. CDR3 residues: CASSPPVQPGLRGPEQYF. In DNA, the CDR3 is TGTGCCAGCTCACCACCGGTACAGCCGGGACTACGGGGACCGGAGCAGTACTTC.

V is TRBV5-1 and J is TRBJ1-5, with 8 bases fitting TRBD1. The CDR3 sequence is 15 residues long. CDR1 is SGHRS, CDR2 YFSETQ, per germline. The junction had 5 bases not matched to a gene; V was cut back by 2 bases and J by 4 bases. The CDR3 is CASSLTGQDNQPQHF. The CDR3 DNA reads TGCGCCAGCAGCTTAACGGGACAGGATAATCAGCCCCAGCATTTT.

The CDR3 protein is CASSDRHTEAFF. The CDR3 region has the DNA TGCGCCAGCTCCGACAGGCACACTGAAGCTTTCTTT. The V call is TRBV5-1, the J call TRBJ1-1, with D possibly being TRBD1 (6 bases). Germline V gene sequence: CDR1 SGHRS, CDR2 YFSETQ. V was pared by 7 bases and J by 3 bases, with 10 bases between. The CDR3 runs 12 residues.

CDR3 DNA: TGTGCCAGGACCGGACAGGGGGACAATCAGCCCCAGCATTTT. Protein product: CARTGQGDNQPQHF. J is TRBJ1-5 and V is TRBV6-4; TRBD1 agrees at 10 bases. The germline V gene has CDR1 MRHNA and CDR2 SNTAGT. This CDR3 spans 14 amino acids. Trimming removed 9 bases from V and 3 bases from J; junction bases left unmatched: 5.

Here the CDR3 reads CASSFTGGSSYEQYF. Written as DNA, the CDR3 is TGTGCCAGCAGCTTTACAGGGGGAAGCTCCTACGAGCAGTACTTC. The V gene is TRBV5-4, the J gene TRBJ2-7, with 8 bases aligning to TRBD1. Germline CDR1 reads SGHNT; CDR2 reads YYREEE (reference sequence). The V segment lost 2 bases and the J segment 0 bases; nucleotides outside the gene matches: 4. The CDR3 length is 15 residues.

This clone was detected once. The genes are TRBV15 and TRBJ2-1; a weak D match, TRBD1 (5 bases). V was shortened by 0 bases and J by 9 bases, with 9 bases between the two germline ends. The CDR3 loop spans 13 amino acids. CDR1 is LNHNV, CDR2 YYDKDF, per germline (reference sequence). CDR3 in amino acids: CATSRDRGTEQFF. Here the CDR3 DNA reads TGTGCCACCAGCAGAGATAGGGGAACTGAGCAGTTCTTC. The whole variable domain, filled in from reference TRBV15 and TRBJ2-1, reads DAMVIQNPRYQVTQFGKPVTLSCSQTLNHNVMYWYQQKSSQAPKLLFHYYDKDFNNEADTPDNFQSRRPNTSFCFLDIRSPGLGDTAMYLCATSRDRGTEQFFGPGTRLTVL.